This T cell receptor (beta chain) originates from a study of blood T cell repertoires in COVID-19. About the research overall: Both acute and convalescent COVID-19 samples were obtained from the United States, Italy and Spain. Nucleic acid was either cDNA or gDNA, and it came from T cells, B-cell-depleted T cells, or PBMCs.

Per the authors' pipeline: For nucleated cells, counts were estimated from reference gene primer amplification. Here immunoSEQ multiplex PCR was the method, and the copy in TCRdb shows in-frame clones only, minus some. The V and J calls and the clone size are those of that table, but D and trimming were determined from the DNA. The data contain some 98,000 clones, about four fifths of them seen just once; the ten biggest clones take up roughly 19%. This clone was found once. Trimming took 0 bases from V and 2 from J, leaving 8 bases between them. CDR3 length equals 14 residues. The germline gives CDR1 SGHDT, CDR2 YYEEEE.

The source of this sequence is a human donor in a cohort sampled during active COVID-19. Sequenced: peripheral blood. The rearrangement joins TRBV5-6 to TRBJ1-2; D gene uncertain. This chain's CDR3 is CASSLGAGNYGYTF. As DNA, the CDR3 is TGTGCCAGCAGCTTGGGGGCAGGAAACTATGGCTACACCTTC.